Sequencing of this TCR beta chain was carried out in a study of shared clonotypes between healthy human individuals. Overall study findings and caveats: It was the non-shared clonotypes that had lower generation probabilities than clonotypes shared by all four donors. Despite large depth, sorted-subset datasets appeared incompletely sequenced.

The method was immunoSEQ multiplex PCR; TCRdb's version includes in-frame clones alone and lacks a portion of them. The profile covers about 2.1 million clones, with about 93% appearing a single time and 1.7% taken by the ten largest. Naive CD8 isolation took CD45RO-negative cells positively selected for CCR7 and excluded terminally differentiated effector memory CD45RA+ cells. Germline V gene sequence: CDR1 SGDLS, CDR2 YYNGEE. This CDR3 region has 15 residues. Trimming removed 2 bases from V and 9 bases from J; junction bases left unmatched: 9. For this clone: Antigen unknown.

V is TRBV9 and J is TRBJ2-1; 9 positions match TRBD2. This receptor was taken from a man aged 18 to 30 in good health. Some clones in this sample may be carry-over from other donors' samples. The sample comprised naive CD8+ T cells from PBMCs. The CDR3 reads CASSVVSGRGSEQFF. The CDR3 DNA follows: TGTGCCAGCAGCGTCGTTAGCGGGAGAGGAAGTGAGCAGTTCTTC. Full variable domain (rest looked up from reference TRBV9 and TRBJ2-1): DSGVTQTPKHLITATGQRVTLRCSPRSGDLSVYWYQQSLDQGLQFLIQYYNGEERAKGNILERFSAQQFPDLHSELNLSSLELGDSALYFCASSVVSGRGSEQFFGPGTRLTVL.